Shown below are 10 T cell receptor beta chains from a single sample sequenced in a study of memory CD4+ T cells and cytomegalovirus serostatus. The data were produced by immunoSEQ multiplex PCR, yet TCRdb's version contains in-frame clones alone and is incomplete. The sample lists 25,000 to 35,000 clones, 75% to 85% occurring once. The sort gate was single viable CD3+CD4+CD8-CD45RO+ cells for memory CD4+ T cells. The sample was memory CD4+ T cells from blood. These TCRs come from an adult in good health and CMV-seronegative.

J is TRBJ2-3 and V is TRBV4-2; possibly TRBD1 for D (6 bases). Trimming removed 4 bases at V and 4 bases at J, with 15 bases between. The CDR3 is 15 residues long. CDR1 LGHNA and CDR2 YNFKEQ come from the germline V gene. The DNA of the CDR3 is TGTGCCAGCAGCCCCGGTATGGGGGCTGCAGATACGCAGTATTTT. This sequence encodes CASSPGMGAADTQYF.

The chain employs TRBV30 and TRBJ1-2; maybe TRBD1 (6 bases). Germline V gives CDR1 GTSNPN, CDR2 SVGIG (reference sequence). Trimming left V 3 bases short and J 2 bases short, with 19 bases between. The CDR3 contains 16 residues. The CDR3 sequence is CAWSPLNGRGNYGYTF. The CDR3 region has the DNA TGTGCCTGGAGCCCGTTAAATGGAAGGGGGAACTATGGCTACACCTTC.

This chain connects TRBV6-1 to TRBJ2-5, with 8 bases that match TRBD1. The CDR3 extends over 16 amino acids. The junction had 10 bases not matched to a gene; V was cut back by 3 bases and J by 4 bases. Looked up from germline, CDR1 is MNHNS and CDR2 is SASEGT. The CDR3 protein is CASSDGPQGAGETQYF. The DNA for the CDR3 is TGTGCCAGCAGTGATGGACCCCAGGGGGCGGGAGAGACCCAGTACTTC.

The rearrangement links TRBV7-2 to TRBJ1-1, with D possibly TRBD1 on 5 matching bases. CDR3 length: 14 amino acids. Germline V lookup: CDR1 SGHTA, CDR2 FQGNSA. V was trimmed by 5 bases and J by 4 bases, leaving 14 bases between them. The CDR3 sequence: CASSRNQGGTEAFF. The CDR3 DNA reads TGTGCCAGCAGCCGGAACCAGGGAGGCACTGAAGCTTTCTTT. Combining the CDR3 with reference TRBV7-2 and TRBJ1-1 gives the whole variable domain GAGVSQSPSNKVTEKGKDVELRCDPISGHTALYWYRQSLGQGLEFLIYFQGNSAPDKSGLPSDRFSAERTGGSVSTLTIQRTQQEDSAVYLCASSRNQGGTEAFFGQGTRLTVV.

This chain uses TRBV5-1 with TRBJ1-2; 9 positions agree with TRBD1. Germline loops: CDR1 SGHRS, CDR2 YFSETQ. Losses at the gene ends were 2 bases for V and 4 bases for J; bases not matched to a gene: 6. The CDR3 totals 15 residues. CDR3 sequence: CASSLTGGNVYGYTF. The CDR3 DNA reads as TGCGCCAGCAGCTTAACAGGGGGCAATGTCTATGGCTACACCTTC.

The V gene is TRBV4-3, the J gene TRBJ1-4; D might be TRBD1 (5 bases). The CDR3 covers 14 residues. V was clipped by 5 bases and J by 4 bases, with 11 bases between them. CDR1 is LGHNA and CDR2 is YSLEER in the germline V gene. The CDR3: CASSKQVFNEKLFF. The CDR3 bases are TGCGCCAGCAGCAAACAGGTGTTTAATGAAAAACTGTTTTTT.

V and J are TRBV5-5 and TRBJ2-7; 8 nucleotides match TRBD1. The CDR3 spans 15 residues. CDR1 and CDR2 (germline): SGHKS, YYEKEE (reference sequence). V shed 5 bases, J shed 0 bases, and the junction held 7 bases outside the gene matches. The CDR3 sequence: CASRGGQASSYEQYF. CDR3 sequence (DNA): TGTGCCAGCAGGGGGGGACAGGCAAGCTCCTACGAGCAGTACTTC. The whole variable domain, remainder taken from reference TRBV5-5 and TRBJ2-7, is DAGVTQSPTHLIKTRGQQVTLRCSPISGHKSVSWYQQVLGQGPQFIFQYYEKEERGRGNFPDRFSARQFPNYSSELNVNALLLGDSALYLCASRGGQASSYEQYFGPGTRLTVT.

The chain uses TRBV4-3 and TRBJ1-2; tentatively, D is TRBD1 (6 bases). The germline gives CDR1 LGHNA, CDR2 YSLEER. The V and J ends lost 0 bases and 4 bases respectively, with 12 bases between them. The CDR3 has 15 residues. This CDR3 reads CASSQDRDTPYGYTF. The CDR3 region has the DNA TGCGCCAGCAGCCAAGATCGGGACACCCCCTATGGCTACACCTTC.

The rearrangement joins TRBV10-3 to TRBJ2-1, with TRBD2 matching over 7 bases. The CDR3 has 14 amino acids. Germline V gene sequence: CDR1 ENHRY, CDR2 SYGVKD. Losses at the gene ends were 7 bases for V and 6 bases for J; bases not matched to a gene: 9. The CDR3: CAINGLGLSNEQFF. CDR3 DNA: TGTGCCATCAACGGACTAGGGTTAAGCAATGAGCAGTTCTTC.

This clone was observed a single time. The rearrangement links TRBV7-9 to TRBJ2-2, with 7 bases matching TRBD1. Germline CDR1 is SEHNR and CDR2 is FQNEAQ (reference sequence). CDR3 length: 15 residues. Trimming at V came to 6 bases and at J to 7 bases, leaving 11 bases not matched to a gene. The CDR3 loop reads CASRHEGQADGELFF. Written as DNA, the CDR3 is TGTGCCAGCAGACACGAAGGACAGGCAGACGGGGAGCTGTTTTTT.